These 9 T cell receptor beta chains share one sample of origin, sequenced in a study of OX40 agonist ivuxolimab in advanced cancers. Assay used: immunoSEQ multiplex PCR; TCRdb lists only in-frame clones, some missing. This repertoire shows tens of thousands of clones, 88% found once; its top ten account for about 3.2%. This sample comprised CD4+ or CD8+ T cells sorted from blood, obtained in a trial of the OX40 agonist ivuxolimab. The receptors stem from an adult with an advanced solid tumor such as melanoma, head and neck, liver or kidney cancer.

The chain recombines TRBV11-3 with TRBJ1-3; D is possibly TRBD1 (5 bases). This CDR3 has 19 residues. Germline CDR1 is SGHNT and CDR2 is YENEEA. V was pared by 5 bases and J by 1 base, with 24 bases between. CDR3 loop: CASSPSDGRGLNSGNTIYF. The CDR3 region has the DNA TGTGCCAGCAGCCCTTCCGACGGTCGGGGGTTGAATTCTGGAAACACCATATATTTT.

This chain links TRBV18 with TRBJ2-7; possible D gene TRBD2, 5 bases. The CDR3 covers 15 residues. The germline V gene encodes CDR1 KGHSH and CDR2 LQKENI. Trimming removed 2 bases at V and 2 bases at J, with 13 bases between. This CDR3 reads CASSPTRGSAYEQYF. Written as DNA, the CDR3 is TGTGCCAGCTCACCAACCCGGGGTTCTGCCTACGAGCAGTACTTC.

The chain links TRBV28 to TRBJ1-2; D call uncertain. The CDR3 sequence is 12 residues long. Germline V gives CDR1 MDHEN, CDR2 SYDVKM. Trimming took 10 bases from V and 5 from J, leaving 14 bases between them. CDR3 in amino acids: CATRVIPYGYTF. The CDR3 DNA reads TGTGCCACCCGCGTGATACCTTATGGCTACACCTTC.

The chain recombines TRBV9 with TRBJ2-2; D is unclear. CDR3 length equals 15 residues. Germline CDR1 is SGDLS and CDR2 is YYNGEE. The V and J ends lost 3 bases and 4 bases respectively, with 13 bases between them. The CDR3 DNA is TGTGCCAGCAGCGGCCATGCTTTCAGCACCGGGGAGCTGTTTTTT. It yields the protein CASSGHAFSTGELFF.

The table lists this clone with a few counts. The chain joins TRBV7-9 to TRBJ1-5; 9 bases align to TRBD1. CDR1 is SEHNR, CDR2 FQNEAQ, per germline (reference sequence). The CDR3 has 14 amino acids. Trimming removed 3 bases from V and 4 bases from J; junction bases left unmatched: 1. The DNA of the CDR3 is TGTGCCAGCAGCTTGACAGGGGGGAATCAGCCCCAGCATTTT. Translating it yields CASSLTGGNQPQHF.

The chain couples TRBV4-2 to TRBJ2-3, with 8 nucleotides matching TRBD1. Germline-derived CDR1 and CDR2 are LGHNA and YNFKEQ. With 4 bases clipped from V and 0 bases from J, the junction kept 6 bases outside the gene matches. The CDR3 totals 16 residues. CDR3 bases: TGTGCCAGCAGCCGAGAACGGACAGGGAGCACAGATACGCAGTATTTT. Its translation is CASSRERTGSTDTQYF.

This clone was detected only once. The rearrangement joins TRBV5-1 to TRBJ2-2; D is undetermined. The CDR3 contains 15 residues. Germline V gene data show CDR1 as SGHRS and CDR2 as YFSETQ. V dropped 3 bases and J dropped 5 bases, with 14 bases sitting between them. Here the CDR3 reads CASSSSPASTGELFF. DNA for the CDR3: TGCGCCAGCAGCTCATCACCTGCAAGTACCGGGGAGCTGTTTTTT. Looking up the rest from reference TRBV5-1 and TRBJ2-2 gives the full variable domain: KAGVTQTPRYLIKTRGQQVTLSCSPISGHRSVSWYQQTPGQGLQFLFEYFSETQRNKGNFPGRFSGRQFSNSRSEMNVSTLELGDSALYLCASSSSPASTGELFFGEGSRLTVL.

CDR3 region: CAWRLAGSTDTQYF. CDR3 DNA: TGTGCCTGGAGACTAGCGGGGAGCACAGATACGCAGTATTTT. This chain uses TRBV30 with TRBJ2-3; 10 positions agree with TRBD2. Germline assignment: CDR1 GTSNPN and CDR2 SVGIG (reference sequence). The CDR3 spans 14 residues. V was pared by 3 bases and J by 0 bases, with 0 bases of the junction left unmatched. Complete variable domain (other parts from reference TRBV30 and TRBJ2-3): SQTIHQWPATLVQPVGSPLSLECTVEGTSNPNLYWYRQAAGRGLQLLFYSVGIGQISSEVPQNLSASRPQDRQFILSSKKLLLSDSGFYLCAWRLAGSTDTQYFGPGTRLTVL.

This clone has just a few counts. The rearrangement links TRBV11-2 to TRBJ2-6; D is uncertain. Trimming shortened V by 1 base and J by 0 bases, and 10 bases separated the two germline ends. CDR3 length: 17 amino acids. Germline V CDR1 and CDR2: SGHAT, FQNNGV. CDR3 sequence: CASSLAGSLSGANVLTF. CDR3 DNA: TGTGCCAGCAGCTTAGCGGGCAGCCTCTCTGGGGCCAACGTCCTGACTTTC. The variable domain in full, with the rest retrieved from reference TRBV11-2 and TRBJ2-6, is EAGVAQSPRYKIIEKRQSVAFWCNPISGHATLYWYQQILGQGPKLLIQFQNNGVVDDSQLPKDRFSAERLKGVDSTLKIQPAKLEDSAVYLCASSLAGSLSGANVLTFGAGSRLTVL.